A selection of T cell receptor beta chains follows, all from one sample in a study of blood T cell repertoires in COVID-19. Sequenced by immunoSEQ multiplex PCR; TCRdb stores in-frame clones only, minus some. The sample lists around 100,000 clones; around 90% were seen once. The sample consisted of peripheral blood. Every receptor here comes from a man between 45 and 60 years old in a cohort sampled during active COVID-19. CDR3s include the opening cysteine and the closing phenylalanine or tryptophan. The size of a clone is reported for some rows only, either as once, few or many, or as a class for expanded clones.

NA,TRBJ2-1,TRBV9,CASSVVSSGGANEQFF
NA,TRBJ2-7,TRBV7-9,CASRPGQGGGEQYF
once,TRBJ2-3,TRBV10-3,CAIRMTGVDTQYF
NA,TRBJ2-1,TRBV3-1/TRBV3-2,CASSPSGAGDYNEQFF
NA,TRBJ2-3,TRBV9,CASSVGGTSGAADTQYF
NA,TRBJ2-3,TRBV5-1,CASSGGGLAGGTDTQYF
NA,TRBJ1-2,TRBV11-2,CASSLDGGGAFFPHGYTF
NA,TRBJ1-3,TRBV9,CASSPHLVGTGGGNTIYF
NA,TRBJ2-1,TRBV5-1,CASSLEATGFNEQFF
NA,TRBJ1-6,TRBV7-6,CASSQTRQGASGNSPLHF
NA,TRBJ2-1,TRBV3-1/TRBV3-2,CASSQGGGGVEQFF
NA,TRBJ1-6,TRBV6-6,CASSDSGGVNSPLHF
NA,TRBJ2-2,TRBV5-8,CASTRGTNTGELFF
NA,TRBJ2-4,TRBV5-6,CASSLPILAAKNIQYF
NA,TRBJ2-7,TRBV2,CASRAPGLAGVYEQYF
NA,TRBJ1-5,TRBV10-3,CAISVGPGQDNQPQHF
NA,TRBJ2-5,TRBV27,CASSPSGGRETQYF
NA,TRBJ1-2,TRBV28,CASSTQGARDGYTF
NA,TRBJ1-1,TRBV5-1,CASSLGAGFEGMNTEAFF
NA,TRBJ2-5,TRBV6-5,CASSLGGAGETQYF
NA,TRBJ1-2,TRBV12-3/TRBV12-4,CASSHRQSYGYTF
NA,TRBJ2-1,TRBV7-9,CASSFTSSYNEQFF